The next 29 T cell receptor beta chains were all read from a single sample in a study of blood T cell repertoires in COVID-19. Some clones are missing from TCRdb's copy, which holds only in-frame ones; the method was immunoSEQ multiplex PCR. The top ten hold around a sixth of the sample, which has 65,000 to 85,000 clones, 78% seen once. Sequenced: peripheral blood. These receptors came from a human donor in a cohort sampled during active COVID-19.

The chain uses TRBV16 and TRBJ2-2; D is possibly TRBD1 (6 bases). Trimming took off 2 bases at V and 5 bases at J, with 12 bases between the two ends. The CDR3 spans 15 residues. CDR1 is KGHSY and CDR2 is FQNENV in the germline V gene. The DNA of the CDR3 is TGTGCCAGCAGCCAAAGGGGGACGTCGACCGGGGAGCTGTTTTTT. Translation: CASSQRGTSTGELFF.

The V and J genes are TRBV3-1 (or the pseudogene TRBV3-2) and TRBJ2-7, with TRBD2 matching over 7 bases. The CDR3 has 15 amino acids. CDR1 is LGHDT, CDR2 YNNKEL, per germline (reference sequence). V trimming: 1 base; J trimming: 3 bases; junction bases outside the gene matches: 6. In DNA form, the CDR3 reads TGTGCCAGCAGCCAAGCGGCGGGAGATCTCTACGAGCAGTACGTC. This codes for CASSQAAGDLYEQYV.

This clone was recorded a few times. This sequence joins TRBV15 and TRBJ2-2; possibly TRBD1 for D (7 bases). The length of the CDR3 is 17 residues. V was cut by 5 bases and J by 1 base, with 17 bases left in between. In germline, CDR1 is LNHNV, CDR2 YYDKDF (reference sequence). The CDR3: CATSSGEDRRNTGELFF. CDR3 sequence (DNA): TGTGCCACCAGCTCGGGGGAGGACAGGCGGAACACCGGGGAGCTGTTTTTT.

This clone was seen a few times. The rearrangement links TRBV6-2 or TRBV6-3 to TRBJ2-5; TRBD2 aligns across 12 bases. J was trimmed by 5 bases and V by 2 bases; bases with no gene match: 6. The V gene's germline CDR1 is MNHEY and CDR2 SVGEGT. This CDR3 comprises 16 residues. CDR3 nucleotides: TGTGCCAGCAGTTACCCCCGGACTAGCGGGGCGGAGACCCAGTACTTC. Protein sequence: CASSYPRTSGAETQYF.

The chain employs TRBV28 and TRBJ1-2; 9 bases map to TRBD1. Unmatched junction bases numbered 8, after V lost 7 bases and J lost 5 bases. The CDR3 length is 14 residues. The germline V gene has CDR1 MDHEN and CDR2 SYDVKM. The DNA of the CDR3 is TGTGCCAGCAACCTACCGGGACAGGGTTATGGCTACACCTTC. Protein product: CASNLPGQGYGYTF.

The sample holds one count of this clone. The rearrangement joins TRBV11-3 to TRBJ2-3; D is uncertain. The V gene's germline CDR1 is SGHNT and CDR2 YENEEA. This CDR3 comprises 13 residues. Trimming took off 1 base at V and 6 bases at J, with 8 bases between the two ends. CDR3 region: CASSLAVVDTQYF. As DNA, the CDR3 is TGTGCCAGCAGCTTAGCTGTTGTCGATACGCAGTATTTT.

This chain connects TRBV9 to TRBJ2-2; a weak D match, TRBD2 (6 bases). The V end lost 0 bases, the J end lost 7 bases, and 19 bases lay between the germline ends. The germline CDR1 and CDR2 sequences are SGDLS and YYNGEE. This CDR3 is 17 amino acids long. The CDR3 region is CASSVAYGRDWIGELFF. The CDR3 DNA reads TGTGCCAGCAGCGTAGCTTATGGGCGGGATTGGATCGGGGAGCTGTTTTTT. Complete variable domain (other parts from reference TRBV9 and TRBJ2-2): DSGVTQTPKHLITATGQRVTLRCSPRSGDLSVYWYQQSLDQGLQFLIQYYNGEERAKGNILERFSAQQFPDLHSELNLSSLELGDSALYFCASSVAYGRDWIGELFFGEGSRLTVL.

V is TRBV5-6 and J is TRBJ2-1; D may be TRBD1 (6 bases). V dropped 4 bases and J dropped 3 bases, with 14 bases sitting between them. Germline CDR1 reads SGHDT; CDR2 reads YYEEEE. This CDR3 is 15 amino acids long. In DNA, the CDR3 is TGTGCCAGCAGCCAAATGAGGACAGACTACAATGAGCAGTTCTTC. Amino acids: CASSQMRTDYNEQFF.

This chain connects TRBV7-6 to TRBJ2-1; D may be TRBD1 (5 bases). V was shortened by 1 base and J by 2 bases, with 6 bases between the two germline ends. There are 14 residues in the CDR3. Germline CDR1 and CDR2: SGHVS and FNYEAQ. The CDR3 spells CASSLVGAYNEQFF. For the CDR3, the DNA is TGTGCCAGCAGCTTAGTAGGGGCCTACAATGAGCAGTTCTTC.

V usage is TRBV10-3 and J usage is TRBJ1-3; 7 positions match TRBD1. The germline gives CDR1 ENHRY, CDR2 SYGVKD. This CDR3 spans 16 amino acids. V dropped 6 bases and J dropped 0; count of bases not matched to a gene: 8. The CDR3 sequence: CAIRRQGESSGNTIYF. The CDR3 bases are TGTGCCATCAGACGACAGGGCGAGAGCTCTGGAAACACCATATATTTT.

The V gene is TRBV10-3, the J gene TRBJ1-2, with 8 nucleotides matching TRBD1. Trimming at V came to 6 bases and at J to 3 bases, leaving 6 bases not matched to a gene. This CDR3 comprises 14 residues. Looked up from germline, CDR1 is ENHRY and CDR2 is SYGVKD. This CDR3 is CAIRDREEDYGYTF. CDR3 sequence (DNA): TGTGCCATCAGGGACAGGGAGGAGGACTATGGCTACACCTTC.

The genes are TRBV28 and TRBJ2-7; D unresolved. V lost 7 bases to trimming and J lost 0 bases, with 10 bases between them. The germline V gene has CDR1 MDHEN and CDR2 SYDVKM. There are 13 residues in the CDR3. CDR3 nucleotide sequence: TGTGCCAGCATCCCAGGTCACTCCTACGAGCAGTACTTC. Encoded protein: CASIPGHSYEQYF.

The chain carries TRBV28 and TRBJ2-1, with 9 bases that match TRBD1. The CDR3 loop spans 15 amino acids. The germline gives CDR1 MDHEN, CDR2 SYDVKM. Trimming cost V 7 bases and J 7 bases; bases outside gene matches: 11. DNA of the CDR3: TGTGCCAGCACAGTTTCGGGACAGGGAGGGAATGAGCAGTTCTTC. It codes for CASTVSGQGGNEQFF.

In DNA, the CDR3 is TGTGCCAGCTCACCACCGAGCTCGGAGACCCAGTACTTC. It translates to CASSPPSSETQYF. This chain connects TRBV18 to TRBJ2-5; D not certain. The CDR3 is 13 residues long. V shed 0 bases and J shed 5 bases, with 7 bases lying between them. Per germline, CDR1 KGHSH and CDR2 LQKENI.

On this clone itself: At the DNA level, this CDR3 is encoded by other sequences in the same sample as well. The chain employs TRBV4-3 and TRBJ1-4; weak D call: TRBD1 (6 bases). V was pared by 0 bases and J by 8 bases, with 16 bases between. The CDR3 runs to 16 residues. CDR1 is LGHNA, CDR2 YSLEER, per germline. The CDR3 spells CASSQELGQGNEKLFF. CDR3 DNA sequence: TGCGCCAGCAGCCAAGAACTTGGGCAGGGGAACGAAAAACTGTTTTTT.

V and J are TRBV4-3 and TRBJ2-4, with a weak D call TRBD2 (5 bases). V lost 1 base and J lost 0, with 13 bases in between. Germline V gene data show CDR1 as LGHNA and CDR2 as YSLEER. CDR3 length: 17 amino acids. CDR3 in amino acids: CASSQVSGSLAKNIQYF. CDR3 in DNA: TGCGCCAGCAGCCAAGTCTCGGGGAGCCTAGCCAAAAACATTCAGTACTTC.

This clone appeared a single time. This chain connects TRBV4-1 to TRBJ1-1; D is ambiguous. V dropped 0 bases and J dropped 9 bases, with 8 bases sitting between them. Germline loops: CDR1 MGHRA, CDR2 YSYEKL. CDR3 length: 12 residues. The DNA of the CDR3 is TGCGCCAGCAGCCAAGACTGGAGAAAAGCTTTCTTT. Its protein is CASSQDWRKAFF.

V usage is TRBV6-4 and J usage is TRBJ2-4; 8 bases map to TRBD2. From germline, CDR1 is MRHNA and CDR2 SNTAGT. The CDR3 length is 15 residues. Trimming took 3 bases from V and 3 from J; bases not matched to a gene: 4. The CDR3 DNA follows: TGTGCCAGCAGTGAAGCGGGAGCGATCAAAAACATTCAGTACTTC. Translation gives CASSEAGAIKNIQYF.

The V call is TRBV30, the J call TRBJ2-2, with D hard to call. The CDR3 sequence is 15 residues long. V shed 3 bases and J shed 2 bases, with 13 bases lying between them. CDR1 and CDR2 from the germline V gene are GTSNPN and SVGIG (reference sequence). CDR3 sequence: CAWRGKKRNTGELFF. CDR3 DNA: TGTGCCTGGAGAGGAAAGAAGCGTAACACCGGGGAGCTGTTTTTT.

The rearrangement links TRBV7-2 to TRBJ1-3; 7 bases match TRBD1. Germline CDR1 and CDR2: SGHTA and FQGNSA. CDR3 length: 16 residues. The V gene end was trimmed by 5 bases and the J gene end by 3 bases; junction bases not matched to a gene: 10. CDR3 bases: TGTGCCAGCAGCCCCCGACAGGGTTTAGTTGGAAACACCATATATTTT. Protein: CASSPRQGLVGNTIYF.

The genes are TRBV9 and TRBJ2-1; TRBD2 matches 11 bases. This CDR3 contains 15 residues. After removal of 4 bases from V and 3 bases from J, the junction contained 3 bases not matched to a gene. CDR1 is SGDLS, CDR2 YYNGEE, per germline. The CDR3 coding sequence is TGTGCCAGCAGCTCAGGGACTAGCGGCTACAATGAGCAGTTCTTC. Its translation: CASSSGTSGYNEQFF.

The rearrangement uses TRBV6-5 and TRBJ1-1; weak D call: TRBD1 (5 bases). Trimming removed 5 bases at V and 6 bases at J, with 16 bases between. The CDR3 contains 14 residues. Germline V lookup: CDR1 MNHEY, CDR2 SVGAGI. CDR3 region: CASSPPGPGAEAFF. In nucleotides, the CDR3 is TGTGCCAGCAGTCCTCCGGGGCCGGGGGCTGAAGCTTTCTTT.

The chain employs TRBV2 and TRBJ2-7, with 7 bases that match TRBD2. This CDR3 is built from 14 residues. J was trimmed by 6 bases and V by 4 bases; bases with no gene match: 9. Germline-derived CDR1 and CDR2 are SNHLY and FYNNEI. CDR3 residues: CASSGPGTNFEQYF. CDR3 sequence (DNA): TGTGCCAGCAGTGGACCCGGGACTAACTTCGAGCAGTACTTC.

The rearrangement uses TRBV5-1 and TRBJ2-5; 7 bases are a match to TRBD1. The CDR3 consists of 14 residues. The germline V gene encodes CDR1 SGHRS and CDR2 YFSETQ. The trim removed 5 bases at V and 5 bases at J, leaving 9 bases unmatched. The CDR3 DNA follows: TGCGCCAGCAGGTCGATTGACAGGGCCGAGACCCAGTACTTC. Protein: CASRSIDRAETQYF.

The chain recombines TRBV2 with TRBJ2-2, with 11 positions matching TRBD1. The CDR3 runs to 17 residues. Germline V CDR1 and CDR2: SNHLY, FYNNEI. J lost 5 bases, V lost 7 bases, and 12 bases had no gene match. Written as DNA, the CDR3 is TGTGCCAGCATACTCGGGACAGGGGGGGTTAGGACCGGGGAGCTGTTTTTT. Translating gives CASILGTGGVRTGELFF.

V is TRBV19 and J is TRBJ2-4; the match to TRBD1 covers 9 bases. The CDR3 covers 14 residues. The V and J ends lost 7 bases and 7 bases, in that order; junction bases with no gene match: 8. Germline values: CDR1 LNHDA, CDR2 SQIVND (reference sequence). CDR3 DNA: TGTGCCAGTAATACCCGGGACAGGGTCAACATTCAGTACTTC. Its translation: CASNTRDRVNIQYF.

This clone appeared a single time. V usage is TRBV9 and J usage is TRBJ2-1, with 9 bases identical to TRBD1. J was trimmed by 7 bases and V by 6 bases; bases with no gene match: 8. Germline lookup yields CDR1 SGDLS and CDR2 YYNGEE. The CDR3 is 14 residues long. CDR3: CASNYRDRENEQFF. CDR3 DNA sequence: TGTGCCAGCAACTACCGGGACAGGGAGAATGAGCAGTTCTTC.

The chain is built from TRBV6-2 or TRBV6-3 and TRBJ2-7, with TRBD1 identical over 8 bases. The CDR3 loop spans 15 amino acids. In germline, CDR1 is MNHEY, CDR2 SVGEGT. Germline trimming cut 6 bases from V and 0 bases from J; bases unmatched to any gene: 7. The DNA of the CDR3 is TGTGCCAGCAGCCCGAGGACAGGGAGCTCCTACGAGCAGTACTTC. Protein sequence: CASSPRTGSSYEQYF.

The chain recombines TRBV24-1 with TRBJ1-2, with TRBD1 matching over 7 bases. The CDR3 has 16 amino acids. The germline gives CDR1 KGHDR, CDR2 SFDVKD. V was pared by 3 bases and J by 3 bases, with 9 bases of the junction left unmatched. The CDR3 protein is CATSDGGTTGYYGYTF. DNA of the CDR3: TGTGCCACCAGTGATGGGGGGACGACAGGGTACTATGGCTACACCTTC.